This T cell receptor beta chain is drawn from a study of tumor T cells in aggressive B-cell lymphoma. Germline lookup yields CDR1 SGHRS and CDR2 YFSETQ. The CDR3 contains 18 residues. With V trimmed by 3 bases and J by 2 bases, 11 bases remained unmatched. Measured with immunoSEQ multiplex PCR; TCRdb has only the in-frame clones, and not every one. The sample holds about 3,900 clones, approximately 80% seen once. Sequences were obtained from tumor tissue. The sequence was collected from an adult with diffuse large B cell lymphoma. The chain has TRBV5-1 and TRBJ2-3; 11 nucleotides line up with TRBD2. Here the CDR3 reads CASSSSIAGGTFTDTQYF. The DNA for the CDR3 is TGCGCCAGCAGCTCCTCGATAGCGGGGGGGACATTCACAGATACGCAGTATTTT.